The 16 T cell receptor beta chains given below trace back to one sample, sequenced in a study of control samples from healthy donors and cancer patients. TCRdb keeps only in-frame clones here, not all; method: immunoSEQ multiplex PCR. The sample lists approximately 88,000 clones, approximately 91% seen once, with over 0.85% in the top ten. The sequenced sample consisted of blood. The source is a woman aged 30 to 39 in good health.

The chain carries TRBV7-3 and TRBJ2-1, with 9 bases that match TRBD2. CDR3 length: 16 residues. After removal of 0 bases from V and 4 bases from J, the junction contained 4 bases not matched to a gene. Germline CDR1 and CDR2: SGHTA and FQGTGA. The CDR3 DNA sequence: TGTGCCAGCAGCTTAACTAGCGGGAGACATTACAATGAGCAGTTCTTC. Encoded protein: CASSLTSGRHYNEQFF.

The chain is built from TRBV6-5 and TRBJ1-2, with D unclear. Germline-derived CDR1 and CDR2 are MNHEY and SVGAGI. The V and J ends lost 5 bases and 8 bases respectively, with 12 bases between them. The CDR3 spans 12 residues. DNA of the CDR3: TGTGCCAGCAGTACTCCTCTTGGGGGCTACACCTTC. This gives the protein CASSTPLGGYTF.

This chain joins TRBV10-2 and TRBJ2-2; tentative D call: TRBD2 (5 bases). The CDR3 extends over 13 amino acids. Germline lookup yields CDR1 WSHSY and CDR2 SAAADI. V was cut by 6 bases and J by 0 bases, with 5 bases left in between. CDR3 DNA sequence: TGCGCCAGCAGCGGGGCGAACACCGGGGAGCTGTTTTTT. Its protein product is CASSGANTGELFF.

DNA of the CDR3: TGCGCCAGCACCCTTGGGTCTCCGGGAAAAAACATTCAGTACTTC. Translated, it gives CASTLGSPGKNIQYF. V usage is TRBV5-1 and J usage is TRBJ2-4; D possibly corresponds to TRBD2 (5 bases). V was shortened by 6 bases and J by 4 bases, with 17 bases between the two germline ends. This CDR3 is built from 15 residues. Germline CDR1 reads SGHRS; CDR2 reads YFSETQ.

The chain joins TRBV6-1 to TRBJ2-5, with 7 bases that match TRBD2. V was pared by 2 bases and J by 4 bases, with 7 bases of the junction left unmatched. This CDR3 has 15 residues. Germline assignment: CDR1 MNHNS and CDR2 SASEGT. CDR3 amino acids: CASSEKGGEGETQYF. The CDR3 coding sequence is TGTGCCAGCAGTGAAAAGGGAGGGGAGGGAGAGACCCAGTACTTC.

Notes on this clone: Other DNA variants within this sample encode the same CDR3. DNA for the CDR3: TGCGCCAGCAGCCAGGACAACTCTGGAAACACCATATATTTT. Translating gives CASSQDNSGNTIYF. The rearrangement joins TRBV4-1 to TRBJ1-3; tentative D call: TRBD1 (5 bases). The CDR3 covers 14 residues. Germline CDR1 and CDR2: MGHRA and YSYEKL. V was trimmed by 3 bases and J by 0 bases, leaving 6 bases between them.

The chain links TRBV28 to TRBJ1-5; 7 bases are a match to TRBD1. The CDR3 contains 16 residues. The ends lost 1 base at V and 7 bases at J; junction bases unmatched: 10. Germline lookup yields CDR1 MDHEN and CDR2 SYDVKM. The CDR3 loop is CASSLFGTVLRQPQHF. The CDR3 nucleotides are TGTGCCAGCAGTTTATTTGGGACAGTTCTAAGACAGCCCCAGCATTTT.

This chain joins TRBV5-6 and TRBJ1-2; no clear D. Trimming stripped 0 bases from V and 8 bases from J, with 14 bases between. The CDR3 is made up of 14 amino acids. Germline loops: CDR1 SGHDT, CDR2 YYEEEE. CDR3 loop: CASSLVVRNMGYTF. CDR3 bases: TGTGCCAGCAGCTTGGTAGTCAGGAATATGGGCTACACCTTC.

Details on this clone: At the DNA level, this CDR3 is encoded by other sequences in the same sample as well. This sequence joins TRBV11-2 and TRBJ1-1; 11 bases line up with TRBD1. V dropped 5 bases and J dropped 2; count of bases not matched to a gene: 4. The CDR3 runs 15 residues. Per germline, CDR1 SGHAT and CDR2 FQNNGV. CDR3 sequence: CASSPRTGGNTEAFF. The CDR3 coding sequence is TGTGCCAGCAGCCCCCGGACAGGGGGCAACACTGAAGCTTTCTTT.

The CDR3 sequence is CASSRQAANSPLHF. CDR3 nucleotides: TGTGCCAGCAGCCGACAGGCCGCTAATTCACCCCTCCACTTT. The chain employs TRBV11-2 and TRBJ1-6, with a weak D call TRBD1 (6 bases). The CDR3 is 14 amino acids. Trimming removed 5 bases from V and 6 bases from J, with 11 bases in between. CDR1 is SGHAT, CDR2 FQNNGV, per germline.

The genes are TRBV28 and TRBJ1-1; TRBD1 might be the D (5 bases). V lost 6 bases and J lost 4, with 15 bases in between. The CDR3 loop spans 14 amino acids. CDR1 is MDHEN and CDR2 is SYDVKM in the germline V gene. The CDR3 DNA reads as TGTGCCAGCAGGGGCGGTCGAGGGGTCACTGAAGCTTTCTTT. It specifies CASRGGRGVTEAFF.

The gene calls are TRBV19 and TRBJ2-3; 7 positions agree with TRBD2. The CDR3 loop spans 13 amino acids. Germline loops: CDR1 LNHDA, CDR2 SQIVND (reference sequence). V lost 10 bases to trimming and J lost 6 bases; unmatched junction nucleotides: 10. The CDR3, as DNA: TGTGCCACCCGCAGCGGGGCCCTCGATACGCAGTATTTT. Translating it yields CATRSGALDTQYF.

The rearrangement joins TRBV7-9 to TRBJ1-2, with a possible D match to TRBD1 (5 bases). Germline loops: CDR1 SEHNR, CDR2 FQNEAQ (reference sequence). The CDR3 has 17 residues. V lost 3 bases to trimming and J lost 3 bases, with 20 bases between them. CDR3 amino acids: CASSFSSYDSPDYGYTF. The CDR3 DNA sequence: TGTGCCAGCAGCTTTTCCTCTTACGACAGCCCCGACTATGGCTACACCTTC.

This chain uses TRBV5-4 with TRBJ1-2; 7 bases are shared with TRBD1. CDR1 is SGHNT and CDR2 is YYREEE in the germline V gene (reference sequence). This CDR3 contains 14 residues. Unmatched junction bases numbered 4, after V lost 0 bases and J lost 5 bases. The CDR3 spells CASSLENRGYGYTF. CDR3 in DNA: TGTGCCAGCAGCTTGGAAAACAGGGGATATGGCTACACCTTC.

The CDR3 coding sequence is TGTGCCAGCAGCAAACTAGCGGGGCTAACCTTAGCCAAAAACATTCAGTACTTC. Translation: CASSKLAGLTLAKNIQYF. The chain is built from TRBV3-1 (or the pseudogene TRBV3-2) and TRBJ2-4; 10 nucleotides match TRBD2. The CDR3 has 18 residues. The germline gives CDR1 LGHDT, CDR2 YNNKEL (reference sequence). The V and J ends lost 5 bases and 0 bases, in that order; junction bases with no gene match: 10.

The V call is TRBV5-1, the J call TRBJ2-5; D is unclear. Germline V gives CDR1 SGHRS, CDR2 YFSETQ. Trimming cost V 4 bases and J 3 bases, with 19 bases left between them. This CDR3 comprises 16 residues. The CDR3 is CASSLPRAGPKETQYF. The CDR3 nucleotides read TGCGCCAGCAGCCTCCCCCGTGCAGGCCCGAAAGAGACCCAGTACTTC.